The 7 T cell receptor beta chains below all came from one sample that was sequenced in a study of OX40 agonist ivuxolimab in advanced cancers. Libraries were prepared by immunoSEQ multiplex PCR; TCRdb keeps only in-frame clonotypes and omits some of them. The sample has approximately 69,000 clones; almost 85% are singletons. The starting material was CD4+ or CD8+ T cells sorted from blood, obtained in a trial of the OX40 agonist ivuxolimab. The source of these receptors is an adult with an advanced solid tumor such as melanoma, head and neck, liver or kidney cancer.

V is TRBV19 and J is TRBJ2-1, with 9 positions matching TRBD2. V lost 6 bases, J lost 2 bases, and 8 bases stayed unmatched. The CDR3 is 16 residues long. In germline, CDR1 is LNHDA, CDR2 SQIVND (reference sequence). The CDR3 region has the DNA TGTGCCAGTAGCCCTAGGACTAGCGACGCCTACAATGAGCAGTTCTTC. This sequence encodes CASSPRTSDAYNEQFF. Based on the CDR3 plus reference TRBV19 and TRBJ2-1, the full variable domain is DGGITQSPKYLFRKEGQNVTLSCEQNLNHDAMYWYRQDPGQGLRLIYYSQIVNDFQKGDIAEGYSVSREKKESFPLTVTSAQKNPTAFYLCASSPRTSDAYNEQFFGPGTRLTVL.

This clone was seen a handful of times. The genes are TRBV30 and TRBJ2-3; D is perhaps TRBD1 (5 bases). The V gene lost 8 bases and the J gene lost 9 bases, with 15 bases spanning the gap. Germline CDR1 is GTSNPN and CDR2 is SVGIG (reference sequence). This CDR3 region has 11 residues. The CDR3 loop is CAGRDLLTQYF. In DNA, the CDR3 is TGTGCCGGCAGGGATCTGCTAACGCAGTATTTT.

The J gene is TRBJ2-7, the V gene TRBV7-2; D not certain. This CDR3 has 12 residues. V dropped 5 bases and J dropped 1 base, with 6 bases sitting between them. Germline CDR1 is SGHTA and CDR2 is FQGNSA. The CDR3 loop reads CASSPTSYEQYF. The CDR3 bases are TGTGCCAGCAGCCCCACATCCTACGAGCAGTACTTC.

The sample holds a few counts of this clone. CDR3 sequence reads: CASSVAGDVSYGYTF. The CDR3 region has the DNA TGTGCCAGCAGCGTAGCGGGGGACGTATCCTATGGCTACACCTTC. This sequence joins TRBV9 and TRBJ1-2, with D possibly matching TRBD1 (5 bases). Trimming took 0 bases from V and 4 from J, leaving 13 bases between them. The germline V gene encodes CDR1 SGDLS and CDR2 YYNGEE. The CDR3 extends over 15 amino acids.

DNA for the CDR3: TGTGCCAGCAGCTTAAATGTCGGGATCCGCACCTACGAGCAGTACTTC. This sequence encodes CASSLNVGIRTYEQYF. J is TRBJ2-7 and V is TRBV11-2; D possibly corresponds to TRBD2 (5 bases). CDR3 length: 16 residues. The V gene's germline CDR1 is SGHAT and CDR2 FQNNGV. V lost 2 bases and J lost 2, with 16 bases in between.

This rearrangement joins TRBV27 to TRBJ2-7; TRBD1 matches at 9 bases. V lost 3 bases and J lost 4; bases outside the gene matches: 7. The CDR3 has 15 residues. CDR1 and CDR2 from the germline V gene are MNHEY and SMNVEV (reference sequence). This CDR3 reads CASSFGQGLRYEQYF. CDR3 nucleotides: TGTGCCAGCAGTTTCGGACAGGGGCTCAGGTACGAGCAGTACTTC.

The gene calls are TRBV13 and TRBJ2-3; D ambiguous. V was pared by 3 bases and J by 1 base, with 5 bases between. CDR3 length: 13 residues. CDR1 is PRHDT and CDR2 is FYEKMQ in the germline V gene (reference sequence). The CDR3 protein is CASSFLRTDTQYF. CDR3 bases: TGTGCCAGCAGCTTCTTACGCACAGATACGCAGTATTTT.